What follows are 16 T cell receptor beta chains derived from one specimen sequenced in a study of T cells in Graves' hyperthyroidism and ophthalmopathy. RNA transcripts served as the template for amplifying TCR beta CDR3 regions. A set of HTBI primers served as the primers for a first-round RT-PCR of the TCR CDR3. TCRdb reanalysed the multiplex PCR reads using MiXCR and keeps one entry per CDR3 protein. This table has some 500,000 distinct CDR3 sequences, about an eighth appearing once. Input material: blood. The receptor source for this set is a young woman with Graves' hyperthyroidism.

Ten or more counts support this clonotype. The rearrangement joins TRBV29-1 to TRBJ1-1, with D maybe TRBD1 (5 bases). The germline CDR1 and CDR2 sequences are SQVTM and ANQGSEA. The CDR3 is made up of 14 amino acids. The V end lost 8 bases, the J end lost 5 bases, and 21 bases lay between the germline ends. The CDR3 sequence: CSIGRQSPGTEAFF. The CDR3 region has the DNA TGCAGCATCGGGAGACAGTCCCCAGGAACTGAAGCTTTCTTT.

At least ten counts were recorded for this clonotype. The genes are TRBV28 and TRBJ2-7; possible D gene TRBD1, 7 bases. This CDR3 is 15 amino acids long. CDR1 and CDR2 (germline): MDHEN, SYDVKM. The V end was cut by 6 bases, the J end by 1 base, with 16 bases between. The CDR3, as DNA: TGTGCCAGCAGAGGACAGGCGGGATCATCCTACGAGCAGTACTTC. This sequence encodes CASRGQAGSSYEQYF. Full variable domain (outside the CDR3, taken from reference TRBV28 and TRBJ2-7): DVKVTQSSRYLVKRTGEKVFLECVQDMDHENMFWYRQDPGLGLRLIYFSYDVKMKEKGDIPEGYSVSREKKERFSLILESASTNQTSMYLCASRGQAGSSYEQYFGPGTRLTVT.

This clonotype was counted many times. The gene calls are TRBV5-1 and TRBJ2-1, with D unresolved. V was pared by 6 bases and J by 9 bases, with 22 bases between. Germline loops: CDR1 SGHRS, CDR2 YFSETQ. The CDR3 is made up of 15 amino acids. The DNA of the CDR3 is TGCGCCAGCACCACAGCCGGAACCCCGGTCGGTGAGCAGTTCTTC. Amino acid sequence: CASTTAGTPVGEQFF.

This clonotype was observed a handful of times. V is TRBV4-1 and J is TRBJ1-2; D uncertain. Germline V gene sequence: CDR1 MGHRA, CDR2 YSYEKL. With 1 base removed from V and 5 bases from J, the gap between germline ends came to 14 bases. The CDR3 runs to 15 residues. CDR3 loop: CASSQAVGRSYGYTF. CDR3 nucleotides: TGCGCCAGCAGCCAAGCCGTCGGACGGAGTTATGGCTACACCTTC.

This clonotype came up a few times. CDR3 amino acids: CASSVVSRGGRVTDTQYF. CDR3 coding DNA: TGTGCCAGCAGCGTTGTCTCCCGTGGCGGGAGGGTCACAGATACGCAGTATTTT. The rearrangement links TRBV9 to TRBJ2-3; 9 bases map to TRBD2. There are 18 residues in the CDR3. With V trimmed by 2 bases and J by 2 bases, 12 bases remained unmatched. Germline V gene lookup returns CDR1 SGDLS and CDR2 YYNGEE.

This clonotype was detected many times. The V call is TRBV11-2, the J call TRBJ1-1; maybe TRBD1 (5 bases). Per germline, CDR1 SGHAT and CDR2 FQNNGV. This CDR3 has 16 amino acids. V lost 6 bases and J lost 1, with 18 bases in between. The CDR3 reads CASRQDGSGRNTEAFF. In DNA form, the CDR3 reads TGTGCCAGCAGGCAAGATGGGTCAGGGAGGAACACTGAAGCTTTCTTT.

The chain links TRBV11-2 to TRBJ2-7; 15 bases map to TRBD2. Per the germline V gene, CDR1 is SGHAT and CDR2 is FQNNGV. Losses at the gene ends were 5 bases for V and 0 bases for J; bases not matched to a gene: 14. This CDR3 has 20 amino acids. CDR3 DNA: TGTGCCAGCAGCCTAGCCTCCGTGGGACTAGCGGGAGGATTCTCCTACGAGCAGTACTTC. Protein: CASSLASVGLAGGFSYEQYF.

This clonotype was counted only a few times. The V and J genes are TRBV2 and TRBJ2-7; 9 bases fit TRBD2. Germline CDR1 is SNHLY and CDR2 is FYNNEI. The V gene end was trimmed by 7 bases and the J gene end by 1 base; junction bases not matched to a gene: 11. The CDR3 consists of 16 residues. The CDR3, as DNA: TGTGCCAGCACAGTAGCGCGGGAGGGCCATTCCTACGAGCAGTACTTC. Its protein product is CASTVAREGHSYEQYF.

This clonotype was counted at least ten times. The CDR3 sequence is CASSLTGQGEAEAFF. The DNA of the CDR3 is TGTGCCAGCTCCCTGACCGGACAGGGTGAAGCTGAAGCTTTCTTT. The chain has TRBV18 and TRBJ1-1; 8 bases agree with TRBD1. In germline, CDR1 is KGHSH, CDR2 LQKENI. The trim removed 6 bases at V and 6 bases at J, leaving 12 bases unmatched. The CDR3 has 15 amino acids.

This clonotype came up many times. The CDR3 DNA reads as TGCAGCGTTAAGGGACAGGGGGCTGGTGAGCAGTTCTTC. Translation: CSVKGQGAGEQFF. The chain carries TRBV29-1 and TRBJ2-1, with 12 positions matching TRBD1. The trim removed 5 bases at V and 9 bases at J, leaving 5 bases unmatched. This CDR3 spans 13 amino acids. Germline-derived CDR1 and CDR2 are SQVTM and ANQGSEA.

This clonotype was counted only a few times. The V and J genes are TRBV27 and TRBJ2-7; D tentatively fits TRBD1 or TRBD2 (5 bases each). The V end was cut by 5 bases, the J end by 3 bases, with 11 bases between. The germline V gene has CDR1 MNHEY and CDR2 SMNVEV (reference sequence). The CDR3 length is 13 residues. The CDR3 coding sequence is TGTGCCAGCAGTCTCGGGGCCTACTACGAGCAGTACTTC. Its protein is CASSLGAYYEQYF.

The CDR3 is CAWRSAGSYNEQFF. DNA for the CDR3: TGTGCCTGGAGGTCCGCGGGGAGCTACAATGAGCAGTTCTTC. The V gene is TRBV30, the J gene TRBJ2-1; D possibly corresponds to TRBD2 (6 bases). V was clipped by 3 bases and J by 3 bases, with 12 bases between them. The CDR3 is 14 residues long. Per germline, CDR1 GTSNPN and CDR2 SVGIG (reference sequence). Based on the CDR3 plus reference TRBV30 and TRBJ2-1, the full variable domain is SQTIHQWPATLVQPVGSPLSLECTVEGTSNPNLYWYRQAAGRGLQLLFYSVGIGQISSEVPQNLSASRPQDRQFILSSKKLLLSDSGFYLCAWRSAGSYNEQFFGPGTRLTVL.

Ten or more counts support this clonotype. V and J are TRBV6-2 or TRBV6-3 and TRBJ2-1, with 10 bases fitting TRBD2. This CDR3 contains 14 residues. CDR1 is MNHEY, CDR2 SVGEGT, per germline. J gave up 10 bases and V 5 bases, and 8 bases lay outside the gene matches. The CDR3 sequence is CASSDVAGGLEQFF. Here the CDR3 DNA reads TGTGCCAGCAGTGACGTAGCGGGAGGATTGGAGCAGTTCTTC.

With regard to this clonotype: With a much larger clone just one base away, this may be a read error. The genes are TRBV11-3 and TRBJ2-7; 8 bases map to TRBD1. CDR1 and CDR2 from the germline V gene are SGHNT and YENEEA. This CDR3 has 16 residues. CDR3 sequence (DNA): TGTGCCAGCAGCTTATTCCACGGACAGGGAGATTACGAGCAGTGCTTC. Protein: CASSLFHGQGDYEQCF.

This clonotype appeared many times. The chain carries TRBV27 and TRBJ1-5, with D perhaps matching TRBD1 (5 bases). The germline V and J ends were trimmed by 3 bases and 0 bases, with 12 bases remaining between them. The CDR3 length is 16 residues. Germline V gene sequence: CDR1 MNHEY, CDR2 SMNVEV (reference sequence). For the CDR3, the DNA is TGTGCCAGCAGTTTCGGGGACGGATATAGCAATCAGCCCCAGCATTTT. Amino acid sequence: CASSFGDGYSNQPQHF.

This clonotype was detected many times. The chain combines TRBV20-1 with TRBJ2-5, with TRBD1 matching 9 bases. This CDR3 has 15 amino acids. CDR1 is DFQATT and CDR2 is SNEGSKA in the germline V gene (reference sequence). V trimming: 5 bases; J trimming: 7 bases; junction bases outside the gene matches: 14. The CDR3 is CSARLRDRALGTQYF. The CDR3 DNA sequence: TGCAGTGCTCGCCTAAGGGACAGGGCGCTCGGGACCCAGTACTTC.